The rows below give T cell receptor beta chains drawn from one sample of a study of Graves' ophthalmopathy and Graves' hyperthyroidism. TCRdb analysed the multiplex PCR reads with MiXCR anew, one entry per CDR3 protein. The table records 400,000 to 450,000 distinct CDR3 sequences, over 20% of them present only once. The sequenced sample consisted of peripheral blood. The source is a young woman with stable Graves' hyperthyroidism. CDR3s include the opening cysteine and the closing phenylalanine or tryptophan. A D gene is named only where the DNA matches it firmly. Clone sizes are given selectively: once, few, many, or a class where the clone is expanded.

v_call	d_call	j_call	clone_size	cdr3_nt	cdr3_aa
TRBV28	-	TRBJ2-4	many	TGTGCCAGCAGCCGGACATTAGCCAAAAACATTCAGTACTTC	CASSRTLAKNIQYF
TRBV5-1	TRBD1	TRBJ2-5	-	TGCGCCAGCAGATTTACCGGGACAGAAGAGACCCAGTACTTC	CASRFTGTEETQYF
TRBV11-2	TRBD2	TRBJ2-5	many	TGTGCCAGCAGCTCCCCACGGGAGGGGGAGACCCAGTACTTC	CASSSPREGETQYF
TRBV6-5	TRBD1	TRBJ2-3	many	TGTGCCAGCAGTTCACAGGGGGCTTTGCCAGATACGCAGTATTTT	CASSSQGALPDTQYF
TRBV19	-	TRBJ1-5	many	TGTGCCAGTAGTATACTCCGGGCTTATAGCAATCAGCCCCAGCATTTT	CASSILRAYSNQPQHF
TRBV4-3	-	TRBJ1-2	many	TGCGCCAGCAGCCATTCCCAGGGACGGGACGACTATGGCTACACCTTC	CASSHSQGRDDYGYTF
TRBV7-6	TRBD2	TRBJ2-5	many	TGTGCCAGCAACCGGGGCCTGACTAGCGGGGGGGCGAAGACCCAGTACTTC	CASNRGLTSGGAKTQYF
TRBV20-1	TRBD1	TRBJ1-2	many	TGCAGTGCTACTATCCCGGGACAGGGCCACTATGGCTACACCTTC	CSATIPGQGHYGYTF
TRBV15	-	TRBJ1-1	many	TGTGCCACCAGCAGAGATCGGGAGGGAGTGGAAGCTTTCTTT	CATSRDREGVEAFF
TRBV6-4	-	TRBJ2-7	-	TGTGCCAGCAGTGACCGGGACTCACTCAGTGGGTTAGTCGAGCAGTACTTC	CASSDRDSLSGLVEQYF
TRBV28	TRBD2	TRBJ2-7	many	TGTGCCAGCAGATTAAGACTAGCGGAAAACTACGAGCAGTACTTC	CASRLRLAENYEQYF
TRBV4-1	-	TRBJ2-5	many	TGCGCCAGCAGCCAAGCGGGGTCTTGGGAGACCCAGTACTTC	CASSQAGSWETQYF
TRBV6-2/TRBV6-3	-	TRBJ1-1	many	TGTGCCAATAGGGGGGCGAGGAACACTGAAGCTTTCTTT	CANRGARNTEAFF
TRBV6-1	TRBD1	TRBJ1-1	many	TGTGCCAGCAGGGGGACAGACTCGAACACTGAAGCTTTCTTT	CASRGTDSNTEAFF
TRBV7-9	-	TRBJ2-7	many	TGTGCCAGCAGCTTAGTCGGACTTTACGAGCAGTACTTC	CASSLVGLYEQYF
TRBV6-1	-	TRBJ2-4	few	TGTGCCAGCAGCCGATCTAGGAGAGCCAAAAACATTCAGTACTTC	CASSRSRRAKNIQYF
TRBV9	-	TRBJ2-2	many	TGTGCCAGCAGCGTAAGAGTCGACTGGGACGGGGAGCTGTTTTTT	CASSVRVDWDGELFF
TRBV12-3/TRBV12-4	TRBD1	TRBJ1-3	-	TGTGCCAGCAGGTACAGGGGGGCTACAAACACCATATATTTT	CASRYRGATNTIYF
TRBV28	-	TRBJ1-2	many	TGTGCCAGCAGCACCTCTTACTATGGCTACACCTTC	CASSTSYYGYTF
TRBV9	-	TRBJ1-1	-	TGTGCCAGCAGCGTAAACGCCCTAAGGGACACTGAAGCTTTCTTT	CASSVNALRDTEAFF
TRBV6-1	-	TRBJ2-4	few	TGTGCCAGCAGAGACGCGGAGCTAGCCAAAAACATTCAGTACTTC	CASRDAELAKNIQYF
TRBV4-2	-	TRBJ2-7	-	TGTGCCAGCAGCCAAGAAGTTACTGGTGCCTACGAACAGTACTTC	CASSQEVTGAYEQYF
TRBV29-1	-	TRBJ2-5	many	TGCAGCGTTGTGCCACAAGAGACCCAGTACTTC	CSVVPQETQYF
TRBV28	TRBD1	TRBJ2-2	many	TGTGCCAGCAGACCGAGGCTACAGGGGAGCACCGGGGAGCTGTTTTTT	CASRPRLQGSTGELFF
TRBV30	-	TRBJ1-3	many	TGTGCCTGGAGTAGCGGCAGGGGAAACACCATATATTTT	CAWSSGRGNTIYF
TRBV2	TRBD2	TRBJ2-7	many	TGTGCCAGCAGTGGCTCGTTAGGCGGGGGGTCCTACGAGCAGTACTTC	CASSGSLGGGSYEQYF
TRBV6-5	-	TRBJ1-6	many	TGTGCCAGCAGTTACTCGGACGGGACACTAAATAATTCACCCCTCCACTTT	CASSYSDGTLNNSPLHF
TRBV20-1	TRBD2	TRBJ2-7	many	TGCAGTGCTAGAGGGCGGGAGCCCTACGAGCAGTACTTC	CSARGREPYEQYF
TRBV30	-	TRBJ2-2	-	TGTGCCTGGACAGAGGGGGGGCCCGGGGAGCTGTTTTTT	CAWTEGGPGELFF
TRBV7-8	TRBD2	TRBJ2-7	many	TGTGCCAGCAGCTTAGCGGGAGGGCCGGAAGAGCAGTACTTC	CASSLAGGPEEQYF
TRBV24-1	-	TRBJ2-2	few	TGTGCCACCAGTGAAACTGGGAACACCGGGGAGCTGTTTTTT	CATSETGNTGELFF
TRBV12-3/TRBV12-4	-	TRBJ2-7	many	TGTGCCAGCAGTCTCGATTGGGCCGAGGACTACGAGCAGTACTTC	CASSLDWAEDYEQYF
TRBV6-2/TRBV6-3	TRBD2	TRBJ2-2	-	TGTGCCAGCAGTTACGGTAGCGGGGTCCCCGGGGAGCTGTTTTTT	CASSYGSGVPGELFF
TRBV30	-	TRBJ1-1	few	TGTGCCTGGACCGCACACAGGGCCCACACTGAAGCTTTCTTT	CAWTAHRAHTEAFF
TRBV6-5	-	TRBJ2-7	-	TGTGCCAGCAGTTACTCAGTGGTAGCGTCCTACGATCAGTACTTC	CASSYSVVASYDQYF
TRBV28	-	TRBJ1-3	few	TGTGCCAGCAGGGCGGGACGTGAGAACACCATATATTTT	CASRAGRENTIYF
TRBV6-1	-	TRBJ1-2	-	TGTGCCAGCAGTGAGTGGGGCTACTCGGATGGCTACACCTTC	CASSEWGYSDGYTF
TRBV20-1	-	TRBJ2-7	many	TGCAGTGCACCCCTCTGGGGCGAGCAGTACTTC	CSAPLWGEQYF
TRBV9	TRBD1	TRBJ2-2	-	TGTGCCAGCAGCGTAGGTCCTGGGACAGACACCGGGGAGCTGTTTTTT	CASSVGPGTDTGELFF
TRBV19	-	TRBJ1-2	many	TGTGCCAGTAGTATCGCCTATGGCTACACCTTC	CASSIAYGYTF
TRBV7-2	TRBD1	TRBJ2-7	many	TGTGCCAGCAGCGTCTCCGGGACAGGGACAGAGTACTTC	CASSVSGTGTEYF
TRBV7-9	TRBD1	TRBJ1-2	many	TGTGCCAGCAGCTCACGGGACAGATATGGCTACACCTTC	CASSSRDRYGYTF